This section outlines one TCR beta chain sequence together with its context. Its specificity is not known. Vbeta (60) and Jbeta (13) primers were used in the PCR. TCRdb keeps only in-frame clones here, not all; method: immunoSEQ multiplex PCR. The table includes about 120,000 clones, about 75% detected once. This specimen comes from a study of cytomegalovirus exposure and HLA in healthy donors. Study results and caveats: One variant, a missense change in DCLRE1C, was linked in a later analysis to TCR beta V- and J-gene trimming.

The length of the CDR3 is 15 residues. After removal of 10 bases from V and 3 bases from J, the junction contained 10 bases not matched to a gene. Germline V CDR1 and CDR2: ENHRY, SYGVKD. Sequenced sample: PBMCs. The chain uses TRBV10-3 and TRBJ1-5; 9 bases map to TRBD1. This receptor was obtained from a woman in her forties in good health and CMV-seropositive. CDR3: CATQPGQGPNQPQHF. CDR3 in DNA: TGTGCCACCCAGCCGGGACAGGGCCCCAATCAGCCCCAGCATTTT.